This TCR beta chain was observed in a study of blood T cell repertoires in COVID-19 (dated by TCRdb to the early 2020s). General notes on the study: Collaborator samples came from the United States, Italy and Spain and covered acute and convalescent phases of COVID-19. The material from the prospective study consisted of cDNA or gDNA derived from T cells, B-cell-depleted T cells, or PBMCs. Subjects who had been exposed to COVID-19, were actively infected with it, or had recovered from it provided the deeply sampled blood TCRbeta repertoires that made up the dataset. The repertoires were released in a freely available public database intended as a resource for research on the immune response to SARS-CoV-2. The samples were drawn from the first 160 participants of the ongoing ImmuneRACE study and from some 1,300 subjects provided by 6 global collaborators. Sample metadata almost always included a de-identified subject ID, COVID-19 status, age in years and sex. HLA class I and class II types, where available, came from metadata supplied by the sample provider rather than from assay-based typing.

Worth noting for this clone: Its recognized antigen is unknown. No per-base quality is available; no much larger clone lies one base away.

TCRbeta CDR3 regions were amplified from genomic DNA by means of the immunoSEQ Assay, a bias-controlled multiplex PCR. The authors processed their data as follows. The number of nucleated cells in each sample was estimated from the amplification of reference gene primers within the assay. To quantify the absolute abundance of each unique TCRbeta CDR3 rearrangement, sequence reads were collapsed and filtered. For each sample, productive Simpson clonality was calculated as the square root of Simpson's diversity index across productive rearrangements. As stored in TCRdb, this immuneACCESS dataset retains in-frame rearrangements with V and J assigned. A fraction of the clones does not appear; measured against another copy, unresolved V genes explain less than half of the discrepancy, and the remainder lacks a known reason. That table is the source of V, J and clone size, and D and trimming were worked out from the DNA. Counted in this sample were roughly 430,000 clones; roughly 90% of them appeared once. 1.2% to 1.5% of the sample is taken by the ten largest.

In the prospective study, participants were about 18 to 100 years old, resided in about two dozen geographic areas of the United States, and were enrolled through a virtual design. Cohort assignment in the prospective study relied on participant-reported clinical history from a screening survey and a study questionnaire. Exposed participants had been in contact with someone with a PCR-confirmed or clinician-diagnosed COVID-19 case within 2 weeks of study entry. In the prospective study, mobile phlebotomists collected whole blood, serum and a nasopharyngeal or oropharyngeal swab from each participant. Participants in the prospective study had the option to provide additional blood draws and questionnaires over a roughly two-month period. Prospective study blood samples were shipped either frozen or at room temperature before DNA extraction. Summary of the overall study and its limitations: How much clinical and demographic metadata was included differed by source and by participant, and the metadata was provided uncurated.

Relative to germline, V is 7 bases shorter and J is 4 bases shorter, with 14 bases between their ends. In the germline V gene, CDR1 corresponds to SQVTM and CDR2 to ANQGSEA. Reading from cysteine to phenylalanine, the CDR3 counts 13 amino acids. This entry keeps only the CDR3 DNA: 39 bases, framed from base 1. The sample comprised PBMCs or T cells enriched from blood (not recorded which). The rearranged chain carries TRBV29-1 and TRBJ1-5, and the D gene may be TRBD1, 6 bases matching. This receptor was identified in a woman between 18 and 29 years old who had been exposed to COVID-19. At the DNA level, the sequence is TGCAGCGGTCCCCCAGGGGATAATCAGCCCCAGCATTTT. Its protein product is CSGPPGDNQPQHF.